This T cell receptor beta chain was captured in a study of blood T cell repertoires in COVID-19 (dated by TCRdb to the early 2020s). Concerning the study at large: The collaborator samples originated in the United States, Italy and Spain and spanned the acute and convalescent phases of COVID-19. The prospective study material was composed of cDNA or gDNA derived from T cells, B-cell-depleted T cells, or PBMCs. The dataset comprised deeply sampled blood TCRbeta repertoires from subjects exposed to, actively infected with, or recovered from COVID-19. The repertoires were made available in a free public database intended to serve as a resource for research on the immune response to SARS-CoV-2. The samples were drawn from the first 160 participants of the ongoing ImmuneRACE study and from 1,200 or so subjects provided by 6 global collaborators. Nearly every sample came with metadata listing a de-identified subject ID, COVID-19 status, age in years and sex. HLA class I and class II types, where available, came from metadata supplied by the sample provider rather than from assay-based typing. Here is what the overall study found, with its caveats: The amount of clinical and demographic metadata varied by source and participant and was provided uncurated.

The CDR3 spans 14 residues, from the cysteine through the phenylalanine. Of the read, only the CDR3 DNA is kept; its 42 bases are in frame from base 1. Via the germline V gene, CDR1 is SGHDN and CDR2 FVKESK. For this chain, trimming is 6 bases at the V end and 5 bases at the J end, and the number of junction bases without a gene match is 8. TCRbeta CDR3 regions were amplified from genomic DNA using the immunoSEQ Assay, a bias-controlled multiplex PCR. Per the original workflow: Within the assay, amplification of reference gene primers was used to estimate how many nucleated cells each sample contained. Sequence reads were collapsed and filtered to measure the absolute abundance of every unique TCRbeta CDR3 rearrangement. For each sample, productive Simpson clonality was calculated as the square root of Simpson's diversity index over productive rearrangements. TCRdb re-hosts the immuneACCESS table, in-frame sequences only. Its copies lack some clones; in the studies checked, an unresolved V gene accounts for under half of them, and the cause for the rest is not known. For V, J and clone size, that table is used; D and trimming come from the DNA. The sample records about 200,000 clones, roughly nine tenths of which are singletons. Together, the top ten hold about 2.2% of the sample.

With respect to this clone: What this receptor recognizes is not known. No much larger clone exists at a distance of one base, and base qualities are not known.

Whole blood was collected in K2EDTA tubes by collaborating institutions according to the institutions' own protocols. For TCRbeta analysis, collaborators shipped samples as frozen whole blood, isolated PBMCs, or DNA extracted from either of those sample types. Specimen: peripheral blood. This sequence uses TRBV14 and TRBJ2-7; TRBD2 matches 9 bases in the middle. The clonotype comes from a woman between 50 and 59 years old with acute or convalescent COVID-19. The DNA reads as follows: TGTGCCAGCAGTCCCCTAGCGGGATGGGACGAGCAGTACTTC. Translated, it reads CASSPLAGWDEQYF.